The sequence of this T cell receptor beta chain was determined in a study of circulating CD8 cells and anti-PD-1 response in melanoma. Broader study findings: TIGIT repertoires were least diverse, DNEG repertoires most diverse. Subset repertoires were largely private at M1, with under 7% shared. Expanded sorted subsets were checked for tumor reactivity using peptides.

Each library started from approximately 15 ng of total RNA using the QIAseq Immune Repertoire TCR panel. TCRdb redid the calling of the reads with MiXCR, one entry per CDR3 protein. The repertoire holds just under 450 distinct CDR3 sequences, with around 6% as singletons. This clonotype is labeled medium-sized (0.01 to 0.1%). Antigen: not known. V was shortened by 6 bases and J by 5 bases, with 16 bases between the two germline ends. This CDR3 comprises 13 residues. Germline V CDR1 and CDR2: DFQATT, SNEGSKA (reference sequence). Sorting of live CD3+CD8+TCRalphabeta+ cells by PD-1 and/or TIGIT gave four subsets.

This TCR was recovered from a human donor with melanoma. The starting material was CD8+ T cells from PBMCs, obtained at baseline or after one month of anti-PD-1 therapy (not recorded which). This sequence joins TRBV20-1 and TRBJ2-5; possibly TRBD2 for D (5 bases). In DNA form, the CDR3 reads TGCAGTGCCACTAGTTGGGATGGGGAGACCCAGTACTTC. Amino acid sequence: CSATSWDGETQYF.